The 32 T cell receptor beta chains listed next were all sequenced from one sample in a study of T cells in women clearing cervical HPV infection. The repertoire was sequenced with immunoSEQ multiplex PCR; TCRdb's copy has only in-frame clones and lacks some. The sample is made up of 10,000 to 15,000 clones, and the top ten hold approximately 9.3% of it. Sequenced material: blood buffy coat. Receptors were obtained from a woman aged 18 to 75 with a cervical HPV16 infection that either progressed to CIN3+ or cleared (not recorded which).

Its frequency marks this clone as medium-sized. The CDR3 end is not reached by the read, which stops 3 residues before it; the germline J gene fills it in. The gene calls are TRBV18 and TRBJ2-3; 13 bases line up with TRBD2. This CDR3 is 13 amino acids long. Trimming took 6 bases from V and 6 from J; bases not matched to a gene: 0. The germline gives CDR1 KGHSH, CDR2 LQKENI. The DNA read from the CDR3 is TGTGCCAGCTCGACTAGCGGGGGGGATACG. It yields the protein CASSTSGGDT. The entire CDR3 protein is CASSTSGGDTQYF. The full variable domain, rest sourced from reference TRBV18 and TRBJ2-3, is NAGVMQNPRHLVRRRGQEARLRCSPMKGHSHVYWYRQLPEEGLKFMVYLQKENIIDESGMPKERFSAEFPKEGPSILRIQQVVRGDSAAYFCASSTSGGDTQYFGPGTRLTVL.

Worth noting for this clone: The sequence runs out 3 residues before the end of the CDR3; the remainder is reconstructed from the germline J gene. The rearrangement links TRBV7-9 to TRBJ2-3; 7 positions match TRBD1. This CDR3 is built from 14 residues. CDR1 is SEHNR and CDR2 is FQNEAQ in the germline V gene (reference sequence). The CDR3 loop is CASSLAGGNQPQYF. CDR3 bases read: TGTGCCAGCAGCTTAGCAGGGGGCAATCAGCCG.

For this clone: The read finishes 3 residues shy of the CDR3 end, and the germline J gene is used to complete it. V usage is TRBV14 and J usage is TRBJ1-1; 7 bases are shared with TRBD1. With V trimmed by 4 bases and J by 5 bases, 10 bases remained unmatched. Germline V CDR1 and CDR2: SGHDN, FVKESK. The length of the CDR3 is 15 residues. The part of the CDR3 DNA that was read is TGTGCCAGCAGCCCTCGACAGGGTCTAGGAACTGAA. It encodes CASSPRQGLGTE. The full-length CDR3 reads as CASSPRQGLGTEAFF. The entire variable domain, with the rest obtained from reference TRBV14 and TRBJ1-1, is as follows: EAGVTQFPSHSVIEKGQTVTLRCDPISGHDNLYWYRRVMGKEIKFLLHFVKESKQDESGMPNNRFLAERTGGTYSTLKVQPAELEDSGVYFCASSPRQGLGTEAFFGQGTRLTVV.

About this clone: From the germline J gene comes the end of the CDR3, since the read stops 3 residues before it. This rearrangement joins TRBV7-8 to TRBJ2-3; TRBD1 is a possible D gene (5 bases). The V gene's germline CDR1 is SGHVS and CDR2 FQNEAQ. Trimming left V 5 bases short and J 2 bases short, with 11 bases between. This CDR3 is 14 amino acids long. CDR3: CASSPGSFTDTQYF. The part of the CDR3 DNA that was read is TGTGCCAGCAGCCCAGGGTCCTTCACAGATACG. Looking up the rest from reference TRBV7-8 and TRBJ2-3 gives the full variable domain: GAGVSQSPRYKVAKRGQDVALRCDPISGHVSLFWYQQALGQGPEFLTYFQNEAQLDKSGLPSDRFFAERPEGSVSTLKIQRTQQEDSAVYLCASSPGSFTDTQYFGPGTRLTVL.

With regard to this clone: The read terminates 3 residues before the CDR3 end, so the remaining end is supplied by the germline J gene. The genes are TRBV5-5 and TRBJ2-2; 9 nucleotides match TRBD1. Germline CDR1 reads SGHKS; CDR2 reads YYEKEE (reference sequence). This CDR3 contains 15 residues. The CDR3 reads CASRAGQGKSSPLFF. The part of the CDR3 DNA that was read is TGTGCCAGCAGGGCTGGACAGGGGAAGTCTTCACCG. Combining the CDR3 with reference TRBV5-5 and TRBJ2-2 gives the whole variable domain DAGVTQSPTHLIKTRGQQVTLRCSPISGHKSVSWYQQVLGQGPQFIFQYYEKEERGRGNFPDRFSARQFPNYSSELNVNALLLGDSALYLCASRAGQGKSSPLFFGEGSRLTVL.

Concerning this clone: The read stops 3 residues short of the end of the CDR3; the missing end is completed from the germline J gene. V and J are TRBV11-2 and TRBJ2-7; D call uncertain. Between the trimmed V and J ends, which lost 4 bases and 3 bases, there was a span of 4 bases. Looked up from germline, CDR1 is SGHAT and CDR2 is FQNNGV. The CDR3 contains 11 residues. Partial CDR3 DNA: TGTGCCAGCAGCTACATCTACGAG. Encoded protein: CASSYIYE. The whole CDR3 region reads CASSYIYEQYF.

A remark on this clone: Read coverage stops 3 residues before the CDR3 terminus; the germline J gene supplies the remainder. V is TRBV2 and J is TRBJ2-1; no firm D call. The germline CDR1 and CDR2 sequences are SNHLY and FYNNEI. The CDR3 covers 14 residues. V lost 1 base, J lost 4 bases, and 8 bases lay in between. The CDR3 reads CASSEESGYNEQFF. Partial CDR3 DNA: TGTGCCAGCAGTGAAGAATCGGGTTACAATGAG.

With regard to this clone: The read stops 3 residues short of the end of the CDR3; the missing end is completed from the germline J gene. The chain joins TRBV19 to TRBJ1-2; tentatively, D is TRBD1 (5 bases). Germline values: CDR1 LNHDA, CDR2 SQIVND (reference sequence). Trimming stripped 4 bases from V and 2 bases from J, with 8 bases between. This CDR3 region has 13 residues. The DNA read from the CDR3 is TGTGCCAGTAGTACGACAGTAAACTATGGC. This gives the protein CASSTTVNYG. The CDR3, in full, reads CASSTTVNYGYTF.

As regards this clone: The read terminates 3 residues before the CDR3 end, so the remaining end is supplied by the germline J gene. V usage is TRBV14 and J usage is TRBJ2-1, with D perhaps matching TRBD1 (6 bases). Trimming took 0 bases from V and 8 from J, leaving 14 bases between them. The CDR3 loop spans 15 amino acids. Per the germline V gene, CDR1 is SGHDN and CDR2 is FVKESK. CDR3 in amino acids: CASSQEPGVYDEQFF. The DNA read from the CDR3 is TGTGCCAGCAGCCAAGAGCCAGGGGTATATGATGAG.

On this clone itself: The read ends 3 residues early relative to the CDR3; the germline J gene fills the gap. V is TRBV5-1 and J is TRBJ2-7, with TRBD1 matching over 8 bases. This CDR3 is 14 amino acids long. Germline V gene lookup returns CDR1 SGHRS and CDR2 YFSETQ. V dropped 4 bases and J dropped 3; count of bases not matched to a gene: 6. CDR3 region: CASSNGQGFYEQYF. Incomplete CDR3 DNA: TGCGCCAGCAGCAATGGACAGGGTTTCTACGAG.

CDR3 residues: CATSRDRASYEQYF. The CDR3 bases that were read are TGTGCCACCAGCAGAGATAGGGCGTCGTACGAG. This chain links TRBV15 with TRBJ2-7, with D unclear. The CDR3 end is not reached by the read, which stops 3 residues before it; the germline J gene fills it in. CDR1 is LNHNV, CDR2 YYDKDF, per germline (reference sequence). Trimming pared 0 bases from V and 4 bases from J, leaving 10 bases between. There are 14 residues in the CDR3.

CDR3 DNA (partial): TGTGCCAGCAGCAGCGGGGTAGGAGATACC. Translation: CASSSGVGDT. The whole CDR3 region reads CASSSGVGDTYTF. The gene calls are TRBV7-3 and TRBJ1-2, with D unresolved. Read data end 3 residues before the CDR3 end; the end is taken from the germline J gene. The germline CDR1 and CDR2 sequences are SGHTA and FQGTGA. The CDR3 length is 13 residues.

With respect to this clone: The read ends 3 residues before the CDR3 terminus; that terminus is restored from the germline J gene. The chain links TRBV18 to TRBJ2-5; 8 positions match TRBD1. This CDR3 region has 15 residues. After removal of 4 bases from V and 2 bases from J, the junction contained 6 bases not matched to a gene. In germline, CDR1 is KGHSH, CDR2 LQKENI. This CDR3 is CASSLNRGSQETQYF. The CDR3 DNA, read in part, is TGTGCCAGCTCACTAAACAGGGGGAGTCAAGAGACC. Full variable domain (outside the CDR3, taken from reference TRBV18 and TRBJ2-5): NAGVMQNPRHLVRRRGQEARLRCSPMKGHSHVYWYRQLPEEGLKFMVYLQKENIIDESGMPKERFSAEFPKEGPSILRIQQVVRGDSAAYFCASSLNRGSQETQYFGPGTRLLVL.

Comment on this clone: Sequencing ends 3 residues short of the CDR3 end; the germline J gene provides the rest. The V gene is TRBV7-3, the J gene TRBJ2-2, with 7 bases fitting TRBD2. Germline CDR1 is SGHTA and CDR2 is FQGTGA. The CDR3 contains 12 residues. This CDR3 is CASSPTREGLFF. The sequenced CDR3 bases are TGTGCCAGCAGCCCAACCAGGGAGGGG.

About this clone itself: The read halts 3 residues ahead of the CDR3 end, with the missing end drawn from the germline J gene. The rearrangement joins TRBV4-1 to TRBJ2-3; tentatively, D is TRBD1 (6 bases). Trimming removed 4 bases from V and 0 bases from J, with 11 bases in between. This CDR3 has 15 amino acids. Germline V gene sequence: CDR1 MGHRA, CDR2 YSYEKL. Partial CDR3 DNA: TGCGCCAGCAGCCTGCAGGGGCGGAGCACAGATACG. This sequence encodes CASSLQGRSTDT. The CDR3, in full, reads CASSLQGRSTDTQYF.

For this clone: The read comes to an end 3 residues before the CDR3 does, leaving the germline J gene to fill in the end. J is TRBJ1-2 and V is TRBV6-1; D call uncertain. The length of the CDR3 is 12 residues. CDR1 is MNHNS, CDR2 SASEGT, per germline. This CDR3 is CASSVSGGGYTF. CDR3 DNA, as far as it was read: TGTGCCAGCAGTGTGTCAGGAGGGGGC.

With regard to this clone: The read is 3 residues too short to cover the CDR3 end, so that end is filled in from the germline J gene. J is TRBJ1-1 and V is TRBV5-1; D perhaps matches TRBD1 (6 bases). Trimming pared 4 bases from V and 1 base from J, leaving 11 bases between. This CDR3 is built from 14 residues. Looked up from germline, CDR1 is SGHRS and CDR2 is YFSETQ. CDR3 region: CASSNPGQNTEAFF. The sequenced part of the CDR3 DNA is TGCGCCAGCAGCAACCCGGGACAGAACACTGAA.

For this clone: The CDR3 end is not reached by the read, which stops 3 residues before it; the germline J gene fills it in. The V and J genes are TRBV7-2 and TRBJ2-5, with TRBD1 identical over 7 bases. The CDR3 is 15 amino acids. Germline trimming cut 4 bases from V and 3 bases from J; bases unmatched to any gene: 8. Germline V gene data show CDR1 as SGHTA and CDR2 as FQGNSA. The CDR3: CASSSSFGTEETQYF. CDR3 DNA (partial): TGTGCCAGCAGCTCTAGCTTTGGGACAGAAGAGACC.

With respect to this clone: Read data end 3 residues before the CDR3 end; the end is taken from the germline J gene. V and J are TRBV20-1 and TRBJ2-1; D gene uncertain. CDR1 DFQATT and CDR2 SNEGSKA come from the germline V gene (reference sequence). V was pared by 6 bases and J by 2 bases, with 14 bases between. The length of the CDR3 is 14 residues. Incomplete CDR3 DNA: TGCAGTGCCCCCTTAGAGCTCCCCTACAATGAG. Translated: CSAPLELPYNE. The entire CDR3 reads CSAPLELPYNEQFF.

Turning to this clone: Sequencing ends 3 residues short of the CDR3 end; the germline J gene provides the rest. The chain employs TRBV7-2 and TRBJ2-1; weak D call: TRBD1 (6 bases). The germline gives CDR1 SGHTA, CDR2 FQGNSA. V shed 5 bases and J shed 3 bases, with 14 bases lying between them. The CDR3 covers 15 residues. This CDR3 is CASSTRQVNYNEQFF. The covered CDR3 bases are TGTGCCAGCAGCACCCGACAGGTTAACTACAATGAG.

Regarding this clone: The read terminates 3 residues before the CDR3 end, so the remaining end is supplied by the germline J gene. The chain couples TRBV5-1 to TRBJ2-3; 13 bases are a match to TRBD2. V trimming: 0 bases; J trimming: 5 bases; junction bases outside the gene matches: 0. Germline-derived CDR1 and CDR2 are SGHRS and YFSETQ. The CDR3 runs 15 residues. The sequenced CDR3 bases are TGCGCCAGCAGCTTGGGACTAGCGGGGGGAGATACG. Translating it yields CASSLGLAGGDT. The complete CDR3 sequence is CASSLGLAGGDTQYF.

In the case of this clone: The CDR3 extends 3 residues past the end of the read, so its final part is completed from the germline J gene. The gene calls are TRBV30 and TRBJ1-1; possibly TRBD1 for D (5 bases). CDR3 length equals 15 residues. Germline V CDR1 and CDR2: GTSNPN, SVGIG (reference sequence). The V gene lost 3 bases and the J gene lost 0 bases, with 14 bases spanning the gap. The CDR3 sequence is CAWRGGTGLNTEAFF. Incomplete CDR3 DNA: TGTGCCTGGAGGGGGGGAACAGGACTGAACACTGAA.

Details on this clone: The read gets to within 3 residues of the CDR3 end, and the germline J gene fills in the rest. This sample also contains other DNA sequences that code for the same CDR3. The chain employs TRBV5-1 and TRBJ1-3, with D tentatively TRBD1 (6 bases). Germline values: CDR1 SGHRS, CDR2 YFSETQ. The CDR3 is 16 amino acids. V lost 9 bases to trimming and J lost 0 bases, with 19 bases between them. The sequenced CDR3 bases are TGCGCCACCCGGCCACAGATGGACAGCTCTGGAAACACC. It yields the protein CATRPQMDSSGNT. The CDR3 reads in full as CATRPQMDSSGNTIYF.

In the case of this clone: The CDR3 goes on 3 residues after the read ends, and that part is filled in from the germline J gene. V usage is TRBV11-2 and J usage is TRBJ2-2; D remains unclear. CDR3 size: 15 residues. The germline V gene has CDR1 SGHAT and CDR2 FQNNGV. CDR3 loop: CASSPGADGNEKLFF. The covered CDR3 bases are TGTGCCAGCAGCCCAGGCGCAGATGGTAATGAAAAG.

Comment on this clone: The read ends 3 residues early relative to the CDR3; the germline J gene fills the gap. Other DNA variants within this sample encode the same CDR3. The chain joins TRBV2 to TRBJ2-7; 8 bases line up with TRBD2. The germline V gene has CDR1 SNHLY and CDR2 FYNNEI. The ends lost 6 bases at V and 1 base at J; junction bases unmatched: 8. CDR3 length equals 15 residues. The CDR3 loop is CASSGGTSPSYEQYF. CDR3 bases read: TGTGCCAGCAGCGGAGGGACTAGTCCATCCTACGAG.

As concerns this clone: The CDR3 end falls 3 residues outside the read, so it is completed with the germline J gene. The rearrangement uses TRBV4-1 and TRBJ2-5; D is uncertain. CDR3 size: 15 residues. Germline V gene sequence: CDR1 MGHRA, CDR2 YSYEKL. V lost 1 base and J 2 bases, leaving 11 bases between the germline ends. The CDR3 DNA, read in part, is TGCGCCAGCAGCCAAGTTCCGAACAAACAAGAGACC. Amino acids: CASSQVPNKQET. The complete CDR3 reads CASSQVPNKQETQYF.

A word on this clone: The sequence runs out 3 residues before the end of the CDR3; the remainder is reconstructed from the germline J gene. This chain links TRBV7-6 with TRBJ2-2; 7 bases match TRBD1. Germline V CDR1 and CDR2: SGHVS, FNYEAQ. This CDR3 has 16 amino acids. V lost 4 bases and J lost 5; bases outside the gene matches: 10. The CDR3 loop reads CASSSWTGPATGELFF. Incomplete CDR3 DNA: TGTGCCAGCAGCTCTTGGACAGGTCCTGCTACCGGGGAG. Drawing the rest from reference TRBV7-6 and TRBJ2-2, the complete variable domain is GAGVSQSPRYKVTKRGQDVALRCDPISGHVSLYWYRQALGQGPEFLTYFNYEAQQDKSGLPNDRFSAERPEGSISTLTIQRTEQRDSAMYRCASSSWTGPATGELFFGEGSRLTVL.

Notes on this clone: Coverage ceases 3 residues before the CDR3 finishes, and the germline J gene fills in the end. The chain links TRBV7-9 to TRBJ1-1; D unresolved. The V gene's germline CDR1 is SEHNR and CDR2 FQNEAQ (reference sequence). The CDR3 sequence is 12 residues long. V was pared by 6 bases and J by 4 bases, with 9 bases between. The CDR3 bases that were read are TGTGCCAGCAGACTTGGCGGCACTGAA. Translated: CASRLGGTE. The whole CDR3 protein reads CASRLGGTEAFF.

Concerning this clone: The CDR3 is cut off 3 residues early in the read; its end comes from the germline J gene. V gene TRBV19 combines with J gene TRBJ1-2, with D tentatively TRBD1 (5 bases). The V gene's germline CDR1 is LNHDA and CDR2 SQIVND (reference sequence). The CDR3 is 11 amino acids. The CDR3 sequence is CASTQGNEYTF. The covered CDR3 bases are TGTGCCAGTACTCAGGGTAACGAG.

For this clone: The CDR3 end is not reached by the read, which stops 3 residues before it; the germline J gene fills it in. This chain uses TRBV7-6 with TRBJ2-2, with no clear D. Trimming pared 2 bases from V and 5 bases from J, leaving 6 bases between. The CDR3 runs 13 residues. CDR1 is SGHVS, CDR2 FNYEAQ, per germline. CDR3 amino acids: CASSLQETGELFF. Incomplete CDR3 DNA: TGTGCCAGCAGCTTACAGGAAACCGGGGAG.

As to this clone: The sequence runs out 3 residues before the end of the CDR3; the remainder is reconstructed from the germline J gene. V usage is TRBV19 and J usage is TRBJ1-4; D might be TRBD1 (5 bases). This CDR3 is 17 amino acids long. Trimming stripped 6 bases from V and 0 bases from J, with 17 bases between. Germline V gene lookup returns CDR1 LNHDA and CDR2 SQIVND (reference sequence). The CDR3 region is CASSQWGDPSTNEKLFF. CDR3 bases read: TGTGCCAGTAGCCAGTGGGGGGATCCCTCAACTAATGAAAAA.

This clone ranks as medium-sized in terms of frequency. The CDR3 end is not reached by the read, which stops 3 residues before it; the germline J gene fills it in. V usage is TRBV18 and J usage is TRBJ1-4; D unclear. This CDR3 is built from 16 residues. V was clipped by 0 bases and J by 7 bases, with 15 bases between them. CDR1 and CDR2 (germline): KGHSH, LQKENI. The sequenced part of the CDR3 DNA is TGTGCCAGCTCACCACCGAGGAGGGCTGATGGTGAAAAA. As protein: CASSPPRRADGEK. The full CDR3 sequence reads CASSPPRRADGEKLFF.